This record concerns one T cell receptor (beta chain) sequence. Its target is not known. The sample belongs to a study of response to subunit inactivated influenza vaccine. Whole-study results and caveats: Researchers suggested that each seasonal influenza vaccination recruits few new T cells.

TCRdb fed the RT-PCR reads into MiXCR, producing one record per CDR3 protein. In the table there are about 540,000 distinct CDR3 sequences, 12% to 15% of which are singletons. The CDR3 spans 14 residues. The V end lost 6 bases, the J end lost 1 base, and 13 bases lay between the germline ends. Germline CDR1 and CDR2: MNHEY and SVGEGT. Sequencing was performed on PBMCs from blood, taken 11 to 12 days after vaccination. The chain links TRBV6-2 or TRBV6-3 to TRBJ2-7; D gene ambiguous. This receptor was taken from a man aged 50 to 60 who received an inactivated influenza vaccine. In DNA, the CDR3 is TGTGCCAGCAGCCCCCAGTGGGTTTCCTACGAGCAGTACTTC. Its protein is CASSPQWVSYEQYF.